What follows describes a single T cell receptor beta chain. Its specificity is unknown. The sample comes from a study of long-term antiretroviral therapy in people with HIV. Study-wide points: Patients on ART gained diversity, which nonetheless stayed below transplant donor controls. Control repertoires displayed wider CDR3 length ranges than the HIV repertoires. Clonal expansions arising prior to ART prevailed in the repertoire at every time point.

CDR1 is SGHAT and CDR2 is FQNNGV in the germline V gene. The CDR3 is 14 residues long. Trimming pared 5 bases from V and 5 bases from J, leaving 12 bases between. It was version v3.0 of the immunoSEQ assay that was run at survey level. TCRdb's copy holds only in-frame clones and misses some; the assay was immunoSEQ multiplex PCR. This table holds roughly 25,000 clones, about 80% found once. This chain joins TRBV11-2 and TRBJ2-2; weak D call: TRBD2 (6 bases). This sample comprised unsorted PBMCs, obtained 1.1 years before starting antiretroviral therapy. The clonotype was recovered from a woman aged 30 to 39 with HIV. The CDR3 here is CASSPSGRTGELFF. In nucleotides, the CDR3 is TGTGCCAGCAGCCCCAGCGGGCGGACCGGGGAGCTGTTTTTT.